The subject of this entry is one TCR beta chain. Antigen: not known. Here immunoSEQ multiplex PCR was the method, and the copy in TCRdb shows in-frame clones only, minus some. The profile shows 69,000 or so clones, 85% to 95% of them singletons. The entry originates in a study of T cell clonotyping in hematopoietic cell transplantation. Notes on the study in general: Broader posttransplant TCR repertoire diversity was predicted by graft donor and pretransplant recipient Inverse Simpson Index values.

V was trimmed by 2 bases and J by 1 base, leaving 12 bases between them. Looked up from germline, CDR1 is MNHEY and CDR2 is SMNVEV (reference sequence). CDR3 length: 16 amino acids. The chain combines TRBV27 with TRBJ1-5; tentative D call: TRBD1 (5 bases). Sequencing was performed on peripheral blood mononuclear cells. This receptor was obtained from a man aged 50-59 years in good health. Some clones in this sample may be carry-over from other donors' samples. The CDR3 loop reads CASSLRAGISNQPQHF. CDR3 sequence (DNA): TGTGCCAGCAGTTTAAGGGCAGGGATAAGCAATCAGCCCCAGCATTTT.